This T cell receptor (beta chain) is drawn from a study of OX40 agonist ivuxolimab in advanced cancers. Findings and caveats of the study: There were also nonresponders showing low normalized T-cell clonal expansion. CD4+ and CD8+ T cells in blood underwent clonal expansion by week 6 at 0.1 to 3.0 mg/kg. Expansion of clones was among the lowest in partial responders at 0.1-3.0 mg/kg.

About this clone itself: Its target is unknown.

Peripheral blood came from all dose cohorts at three timepoints. Produced via immunoSEQ multiplex PCR; TCRdb's table is partial and in-frame only. This table holds roughly 65,000 clones, roughly 80% found once. CDR3 size: 15 residues. V was clipped by 4 bases and J by 6 bases, with 18 bases between them. In germline, CDR1 is MNHEY, CDR2 SMNVEV (reference sequence). The sequence was obtained from an adult with an advanced solid tumor such as melanoma, head and neck, liver or kidney cancer. The sample consisted of CD4+ or CD8+ T cells sorted from blood, taken in a trial of the OX40 agonist ivuxolimab. V gene TRBV27 combines with J gene TRBJ1-1; no firm D call. The CDR3 loop reads CASSSLTNFGPEAFF. In DNA, the CDR3 is TGTGCCAGCAGTTCCCTGACAAACTTCGGCCCTGAAGCTTTCTTT.